This T cell receptor beta chain is from a study of blood T cells in healthy people across ages. V was pared by 1 base and J by 6 bases, with 7 bases of the junction left unmatched. The CDR3 extends over 15 amino acids. Germline V gives CDR1 MDHEN, CDR2 SYDVKM. Study-wide findings and caveats: Older age went with lower TCR beta diversity per million T cells, in a roughly linear way.

The use of a sample-barcoded 5' primer and a J-beta primer mix characterized a second PCR of roughly 6 to 12 cycles. Every sample returned 2.5 million or more CDR3-containing paired-end reads. MiXCR, run by TCRdb on the 5' RACE reads, gives a single entry per CDR3 protein. Of hundreds of thousands of distinct CDR3 sequences listed, more than 25% are singletons. This clonotype was seen more than once but under ten times. Its specificity is unknown. The chain joins TRBV28 to TRBJ2-7, with TRBD1 matching 9 bases. The sequence was obtained from a woman of 80 years or more in good health. The sequenced sample consisted of blood. The CDR3 nucleotides are TGTGCCAGCAGTTTATTCGGGACAGGGTCTATCGAGCAGTACTTC. Its translation: CASSLFGTGSIEQYF.